Listed here is a single TCR beta chain. This CDR3 contains 12 residues. V gave up 3 bases and J gave up 5 bases, with 5 bases separating them. CDR1 LNHNV and CDR2 YYDKDF come from the germline V gene (reference sequence). This entry comes from a study of blood T cell repertoires in COVID-19. The overall study: Samples of COVID-19 (acute and convalescent) were obtained from the United States, Italy and Spain. PBMCs, B-cell-depleted T cells, or T cells were the source of the cDNA or gDNA that made up the material.

In the original analysis: The assay estimated nucleated cells by amplifying reference gene primers. Only in-frame clones appear in the TCRdb table, and some are missing; sequencing was by immunoSEQ multiplex PCR. The V and J calls and clone size are taken from that table; D and trimming were inferred from the DNA. The sample lists nearly 80,000 clones, roughly 89% occurring once. The receptor was isolated from a man in his fifties or sixties with acute or convalescent COVID-19. The chain joins TRBV15 to TRBJ1-5; D not certain. The sample was peripheral blood. The CDR3 DNA sequence: TGTGCCACCAGCAGCGCGTATCAGCCCCAGCATTTT. This encodes CATSSAYQPQHF.